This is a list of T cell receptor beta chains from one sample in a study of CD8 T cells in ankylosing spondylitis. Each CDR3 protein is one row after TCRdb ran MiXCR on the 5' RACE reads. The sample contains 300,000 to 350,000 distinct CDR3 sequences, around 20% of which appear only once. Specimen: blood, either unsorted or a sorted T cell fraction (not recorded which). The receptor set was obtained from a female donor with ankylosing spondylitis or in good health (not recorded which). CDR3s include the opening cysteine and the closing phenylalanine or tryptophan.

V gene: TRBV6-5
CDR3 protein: CASSYGSTDTQYF

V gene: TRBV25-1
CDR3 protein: CASSELLAGGLGTGELFF

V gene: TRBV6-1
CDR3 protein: CASRLLLGGINEQFF

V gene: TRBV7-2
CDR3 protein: CASSWLPASYNEQFF

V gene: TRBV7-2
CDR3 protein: CASSLAGDIRRNNEQFF

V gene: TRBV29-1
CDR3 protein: CSVEGLAEDNEQFF

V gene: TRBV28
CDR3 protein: CASSLSGLREYF

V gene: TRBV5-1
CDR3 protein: CASSLGVGGNEQFF

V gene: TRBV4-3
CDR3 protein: CASSPDRGYTYEQYF

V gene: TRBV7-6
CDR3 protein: CASSLVQNTIYF

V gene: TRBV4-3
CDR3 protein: CASSQDRLTNEKLFF

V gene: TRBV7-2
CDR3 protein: CASSPSVGSGSRPQHF

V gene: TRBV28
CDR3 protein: CASSSVLGTEAFF

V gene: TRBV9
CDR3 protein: CASSATPADTQYF

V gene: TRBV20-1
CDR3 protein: CSGGRGSYEQYF

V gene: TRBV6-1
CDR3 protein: CASTQGQDPNQPQHF

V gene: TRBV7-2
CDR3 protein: CASSLSPTGFYGYTF

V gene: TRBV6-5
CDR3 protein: CASTDRNTEAFF

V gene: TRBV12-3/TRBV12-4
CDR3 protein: CATHLLLAGVGTEQFF

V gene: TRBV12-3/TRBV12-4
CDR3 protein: CASSLELAVSYTEQFF

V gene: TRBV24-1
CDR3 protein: CATSDSPPTGELFF